A selection of T cell receptor beta chains follows, all from one sample in a study of T cells in Graves' hyperthyroidism and ophthalmopathy. TCRdb itself ran the multiplex PCR reads through MiXCR, one entry per CDR3 protein. The profile shows nearly 600,000 distinct CDR3 sequences, 14% of them singletons. The sequenced material came from blood. Receptors originate from a woman aged 25 to 45 with Graves' hyperthyroidism that later progressed to Graves' ophthalmopathy. Each CDR3 is given with its conserved first and last residue. D genes are given only for firm matches. Size is omitted from some rows. Given values are once, few, many or a class for expanded clones.

v_call	clone_size	d_call	j_call	cdr3_nt	cdr3_aa
TRBV20-1	many	TRBD1	TRBJ2-5	TGCAGTACCGGACAGGGACCCAAGGAGACCCAGTACTTC	CSTGQGPKETQYF
TRBV15	.	.	TRBJ1-5	TGTGCCACCAGCAGAGATGAGGCCCAGCCCCAGCATTTT	CATSRDEAQPQHF
TRBV18	.	TRBD2	TRBJ2-5	TGTGCCAGCTCACCACTGTCGCGGGAGCGGGAGACCCAGTCCTTC	CASSPLSRERETQSF
TRBV5-1	.	.	TRBJ2-3	TGCGCCAGCAGCTTGGGGTTGGGGGGAGCTCGCGAAGATACGCAGTATTTT	CASSLGLGGAREDTQYF
TRBV4-3	.	.	TRBJ1-4	TGCGCCAGCAGCCAGATGACACTGTGGGGGGCGACAAATGAAAAACTGTTTTTT	CASSQMTLWGATNEKLFF
TRBV12-3/TRBV12-4	few	.	TRBJ2-1	TGTGCCAGCGCGAACCCCCCACCGGACAATGAGCAGTTCTTC	CASANPPPDNEQFF
TRBV14	.	TRBD2	TRBJ2-1	TGTGCCAGCAGCCAAGGCCTAAAGACTAGCGGGAGGAGGGATGAGCAGTTCTTC	CASSQGLKTSGRRDEQFF
TRBV14	many	TRBD1	TRBJ1-6	TGTGCCAGCAGCCCTTACGGGACAGGGGCTAATTCACCCCTCCACTTT	CASSPYGTGANSPLHF
TRBV7-3	few	.	TRBJ2-1	TGTGCCAGCAGCCAATACAGGGCACCCTACAATGAGCAGTTCTTC	CASSQYRAPYNEQFF
TRBV27	many	.	TRBJ2-1	TGTGCCAGCAGTCCTACCGGGACTCGGTACAATGAGCAGTTCTTC	CASSPTGTRYNEQFF